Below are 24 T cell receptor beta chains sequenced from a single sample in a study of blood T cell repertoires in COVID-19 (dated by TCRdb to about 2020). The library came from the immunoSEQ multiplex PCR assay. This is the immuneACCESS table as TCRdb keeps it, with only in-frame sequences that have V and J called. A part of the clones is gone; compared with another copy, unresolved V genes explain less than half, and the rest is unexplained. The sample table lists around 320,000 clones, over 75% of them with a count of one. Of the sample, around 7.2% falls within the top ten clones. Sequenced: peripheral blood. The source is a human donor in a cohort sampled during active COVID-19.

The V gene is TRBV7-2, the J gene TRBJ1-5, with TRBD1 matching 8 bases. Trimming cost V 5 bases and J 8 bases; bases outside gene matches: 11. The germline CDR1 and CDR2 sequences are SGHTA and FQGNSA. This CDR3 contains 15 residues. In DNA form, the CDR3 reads TGTGCCAGCAGCACCCGAGGACAGGGAATTAAGCCCCAGCATTTT. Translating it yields CASSTRGQGIKPQHF. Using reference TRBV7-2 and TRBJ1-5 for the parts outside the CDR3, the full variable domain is GAGVSQSPSNKVTEKGKDVELRCDPISGHTALYWYRQSLGQGLEFLIYFQGNSAPDKSGLPSDRFSAERTGGSVSTLTIQRTQQEDSAVYLCASSTRGQGIKPQHFGDGTRLSIL.

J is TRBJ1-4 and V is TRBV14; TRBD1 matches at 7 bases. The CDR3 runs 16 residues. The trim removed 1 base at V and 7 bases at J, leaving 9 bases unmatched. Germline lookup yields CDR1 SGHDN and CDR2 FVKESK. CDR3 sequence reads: CASSQGLTGRGEKLFF. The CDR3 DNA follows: TGTGCCAGCAGCCAAGGTCTGACAGGGAGAGGTGAAAAACTGTTTTTT.

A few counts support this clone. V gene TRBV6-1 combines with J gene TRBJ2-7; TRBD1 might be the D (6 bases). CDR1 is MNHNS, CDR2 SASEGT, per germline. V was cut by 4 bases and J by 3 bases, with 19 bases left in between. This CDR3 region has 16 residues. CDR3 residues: CASSGRMSGHIYEQYF. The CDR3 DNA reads TGTGCCAGCAGTGGACGAATGTCGGGACACATCTACGAGCAGTACTTC.

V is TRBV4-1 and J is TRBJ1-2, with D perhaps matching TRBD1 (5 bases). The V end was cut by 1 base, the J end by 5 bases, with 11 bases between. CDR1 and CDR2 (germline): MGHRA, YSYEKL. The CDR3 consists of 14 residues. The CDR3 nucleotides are TGCGCCAGCAGCCAAGCAGTGGCAGGGTATGGCTACACCTTC. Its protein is CASSQAVAGYGYTF.

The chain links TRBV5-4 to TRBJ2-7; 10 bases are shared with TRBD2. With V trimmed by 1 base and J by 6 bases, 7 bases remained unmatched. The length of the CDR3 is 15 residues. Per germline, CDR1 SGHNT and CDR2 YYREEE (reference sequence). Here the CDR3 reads CASSLLAGDVSEQYF. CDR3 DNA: TGTGCCAGCAGCTTGCTAGCGGGGGACGTCTCCGAGCAGTACTTC.

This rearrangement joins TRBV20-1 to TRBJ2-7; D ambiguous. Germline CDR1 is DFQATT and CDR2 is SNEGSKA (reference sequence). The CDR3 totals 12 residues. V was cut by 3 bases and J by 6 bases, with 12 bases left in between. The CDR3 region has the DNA TGCAGTGCTAGTTGGAGTTTGGGCGAGCAGTACTTC. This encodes CSASWSLGEQYF.

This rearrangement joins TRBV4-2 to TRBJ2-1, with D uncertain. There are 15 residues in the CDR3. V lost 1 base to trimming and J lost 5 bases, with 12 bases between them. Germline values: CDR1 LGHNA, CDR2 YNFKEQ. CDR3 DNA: TGTGCCAGCAGCCAAGTGGTAGCTGCGGACAATGAGCAGTTCTTC. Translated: CASSQVVAADNEQFF.

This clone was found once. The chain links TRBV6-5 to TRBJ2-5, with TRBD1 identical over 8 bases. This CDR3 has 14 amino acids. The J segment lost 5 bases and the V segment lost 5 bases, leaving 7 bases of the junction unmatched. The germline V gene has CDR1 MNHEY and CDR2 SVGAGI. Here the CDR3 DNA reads TGTGCCAGCAGTAAGGACAGGGCGCCGGAGACCCAGTACTTC. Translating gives CASSKDRAPETQYF.

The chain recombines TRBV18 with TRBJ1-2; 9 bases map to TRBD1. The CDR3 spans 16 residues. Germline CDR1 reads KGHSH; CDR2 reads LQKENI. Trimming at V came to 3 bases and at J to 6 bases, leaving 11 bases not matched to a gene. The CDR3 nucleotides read TGTGCCAGCTCACCTTCCGGGGACAGGGTTGGGGATGGCTACACCTTC. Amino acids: CASSPSGDRVGDGYTF.

CDR3: CASSLEAGAETQYF. The CDR3, as DNA: TGTGCCAGCAGCTTAGAGGCGGGGGCAGAGACCCAGTACTTC. The chain is built from TRBV7-9 and TRBJ2-5, with D possibly matching TRBD2 (7 bases). Trimming shortened V by 1 base and J by 4 bases, and 10 bases separated the two germline ends. Per the germline V gene, CDR1 is SEHNR and CDR2 is FQNEAQ (reference sequence). The CDR3 runs 14 residues. The whole variable domain, filled in from reference TRBV7-9 and TRBJ2-5, reads DTGVSQNPRHKITKRGQNVTFRCDPISEHNRLYWYRQTLGQGPEFLTYFQNEAQLEKSRLLSDRFSAERPKGSFSTLEIQRTEQGDSAMYLCASSLEAGAETQYFGPGTRLLVL.

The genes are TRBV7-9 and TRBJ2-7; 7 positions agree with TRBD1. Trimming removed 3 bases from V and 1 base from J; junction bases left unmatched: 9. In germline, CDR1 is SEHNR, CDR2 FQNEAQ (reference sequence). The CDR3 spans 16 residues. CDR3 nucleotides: TGTGCCAGCAGCTTTCAACGACAGGGCCCTTCCTACGAGCAGTACTTC. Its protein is CASSFQRQGPSYEQYF.

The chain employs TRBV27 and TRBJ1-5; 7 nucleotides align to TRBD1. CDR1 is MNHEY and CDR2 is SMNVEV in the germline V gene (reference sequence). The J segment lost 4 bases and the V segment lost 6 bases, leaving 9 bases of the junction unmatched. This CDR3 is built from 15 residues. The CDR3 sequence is CASRAGTARNQPQHF. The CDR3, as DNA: TGTGCCAGCAGGGCCGGGACAGCGAGGAATCAGCCCCAGCATTTT.

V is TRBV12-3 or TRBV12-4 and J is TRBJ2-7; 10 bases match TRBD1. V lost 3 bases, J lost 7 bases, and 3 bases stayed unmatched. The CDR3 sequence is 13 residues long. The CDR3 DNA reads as TGTGCCAGCAGTTTCGACAGGGGGCTGGAGCAGTACTTC. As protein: CASSFDRGLEQYF.

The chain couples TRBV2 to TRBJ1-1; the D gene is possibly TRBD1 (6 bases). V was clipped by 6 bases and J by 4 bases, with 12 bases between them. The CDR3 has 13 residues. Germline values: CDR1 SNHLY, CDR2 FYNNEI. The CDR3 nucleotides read TGTGCCAGCAGGGACAGATTGATCACTGAAGCTTTCTTT. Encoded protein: CASRDRLITEAFF.

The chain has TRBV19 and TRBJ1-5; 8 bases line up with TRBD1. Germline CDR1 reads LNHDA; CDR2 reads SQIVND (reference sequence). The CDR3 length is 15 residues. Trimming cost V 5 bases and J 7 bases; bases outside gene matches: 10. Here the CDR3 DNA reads TGTGCCAGTAGTTACCGGGACAGGAGTAACCAGCCCCAGCATTTT. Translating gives CASSYRDRSNQPQHF.

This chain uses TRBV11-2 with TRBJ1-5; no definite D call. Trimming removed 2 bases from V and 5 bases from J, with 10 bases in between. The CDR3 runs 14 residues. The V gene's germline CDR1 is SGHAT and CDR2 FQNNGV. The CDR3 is CASSLTREDQPQHF. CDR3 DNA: TGTGCCAGCAGCTTAACAAGGGAGGATCAGCCCCAGCATTTT.

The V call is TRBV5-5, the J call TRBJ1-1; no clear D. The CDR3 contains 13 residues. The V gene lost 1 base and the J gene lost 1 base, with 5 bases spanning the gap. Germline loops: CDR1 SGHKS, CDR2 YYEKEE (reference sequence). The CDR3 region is CASSLTRNTEAFF. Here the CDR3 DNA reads TGTGCCAGCAGCTTGACCAGGAACACTGAAGCTTTCTTT.

The CDR3 is CASSRSRNSYEQYF. Here the CDR3 DNA reads TGTGCCAGCAGTCGGAGTAGGAATTCCTACGAGCAGTACTTC. The chain couples TRBV5-4 to TRBJ2-7; D is unresolved. Trimming removed 5 bases at V and 1 base at J, with 13 bases between. Germline V lookup: CDR1 SGHNT, CDR2 YYREEE (reference sequence). This CDR3 comprises 14 residues.

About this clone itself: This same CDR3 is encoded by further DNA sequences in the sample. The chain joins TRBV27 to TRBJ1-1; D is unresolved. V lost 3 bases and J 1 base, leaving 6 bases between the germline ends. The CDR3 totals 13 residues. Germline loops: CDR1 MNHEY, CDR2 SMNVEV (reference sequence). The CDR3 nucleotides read TGTGCCAGCAGTTTGAGCCGGAACACTGAAGCTTTCTTT. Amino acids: CASSLSRNTEAFF.

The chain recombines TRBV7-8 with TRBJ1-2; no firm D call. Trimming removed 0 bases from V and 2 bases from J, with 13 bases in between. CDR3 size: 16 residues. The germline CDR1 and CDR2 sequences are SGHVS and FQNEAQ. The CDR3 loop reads CASSLAAQATNYGYTF. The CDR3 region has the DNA TGTGCCAGCAGCTTAGCGGCGCAGGCCACCAACTATGGCTACACCTTC.

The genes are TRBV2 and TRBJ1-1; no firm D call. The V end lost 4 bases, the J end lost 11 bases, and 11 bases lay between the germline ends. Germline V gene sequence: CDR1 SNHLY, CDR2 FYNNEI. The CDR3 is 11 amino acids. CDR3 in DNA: TGTGCCAGCAGTGCGCATATCGAGGCTTTCTTT. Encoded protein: CASSAHIEAFF.

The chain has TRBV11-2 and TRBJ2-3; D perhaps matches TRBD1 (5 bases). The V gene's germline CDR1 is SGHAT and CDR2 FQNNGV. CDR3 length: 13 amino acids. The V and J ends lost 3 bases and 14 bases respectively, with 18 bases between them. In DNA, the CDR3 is TGTGCCAGCAGCTTGGGGCGGCAGGGTGGAAGGTATTTT. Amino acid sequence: CASSLGRQGGRYF.

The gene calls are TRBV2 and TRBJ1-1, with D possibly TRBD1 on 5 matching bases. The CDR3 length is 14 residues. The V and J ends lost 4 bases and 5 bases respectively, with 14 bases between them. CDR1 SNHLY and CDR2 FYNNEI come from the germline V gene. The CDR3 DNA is TGTGCCAGCAGTGCTCGCAAGGGGTTAACTGAAGCTTTCTTT. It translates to CASSARKGLTEAFF.

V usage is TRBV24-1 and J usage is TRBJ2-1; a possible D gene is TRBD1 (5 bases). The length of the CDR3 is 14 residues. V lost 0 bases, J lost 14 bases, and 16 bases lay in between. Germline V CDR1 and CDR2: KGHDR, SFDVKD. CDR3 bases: TGTGCCACCAGTGATTTGCAAGGTCATGGGGCGGAGTTCTTC. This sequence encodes CATSDLQGHGAEFF.